One T cell receptor (beta chain) is described in this entry. What it recognizes is unknown. From germline, CDR1 is SGHAT and CDR2 FQNNGV. The CDR3 totals 14 residues. Trimming left V 3 bases short and J 5 bases short, with 14 bases between. Amplified material comprised TCR beta CDR3 regions derived from RNA transcripts. Second-round multiplex PCR came after first-round RT-PCR with HTBI primers. A single record per CDR3 protein comes from TCRdb applying MiXCR to the multiplex PCR reads. This table has roughly 500,000 distinct CDR3 sequences, around an eighth appearing once. The data derive from a study of Graves' ophthalmopathy and Graves' hyperthyroidism. Study information: Researchers obtained peripheral blood at initial diagnosis, before any treatment had begun.

Establishment of the diagnosis relied upon clinical symptoms, serum thyroxine, TRAb, thyroid ultrasound and orbital computed tomography. Study results and limitations: Most clonotypes expanded in thyroid above 0.001 frequency were present in blood too. Sensitivity of approximately 70% and specificity of under 85% were achieved by the model that predicted ophthalmopathy progression.

Sequencing used blood. J is TRBJ2-7 and V is TRBV11-2; D is possibly TRBD1 (6 bases). The clonotype was recovered from a woman aged 25 to 39 with Graves' ophthalmopathy. In DNA, the CDR3 is TGTGCCAGCAGCTTTGGTCAGGGGTCCGACGAGCAGTACTTC. It specifies CASSFGQGSDEQYF.